The 15 T cell receptor beta chains reported below all come from one sample, sequenced in a study of blood T cell repertoires in COVID-19. Sequenced by immunoSEQ multiplex PCR; TCRdb stores in-frame clones only, minus some. The sample records 210,000 or so clones, 85% to 90% being singletons. The sequencing sample was made of peripheral blood. These receptors all stem from a woman aged 55 to 70 with acute or convalescent COVID-19.

The chain combines TRBV5-3 with TRBJ1-6; 8 bases fit TRBD1. TRBV5-3 is designated an ORF whose function remains uncertain. The CDR3 extends over 14 amino acids. Trimming cost V 9 bases and J 9 bases; bases outside gene matches: 11. CDR3 bases: TGTGCCACCGCCGGACAGGGTGTGTTTTCACCCCTCCACTTT. It specifies CATAGQGVFSPLHF.

Remarks on this clone: The junction differs from germline at one of its ends, possibly a read error. J is TRBJ2-5 and V is TRBV7-3; TRBD2 matches 7 bases. Looked up from germline, CDR1 is SGHTA and CDR2 is FQGTGA. The CDR3 extends over 13 amino acids. As DNA, the CDR3 is TGTGCCAGCAGCTTAAATGGCGGGGGAACCCTGTACTTC. It yields the protein CASSLNGGGTLYF.

The chain joins TRBV6-5 to TRBJ2-7, with 8 bases aligning to TRBD2. The germline CDR1 and CDR2 sequences are MNHEY and SVGAGI. J was trimmed by 1 base and V by 5 bases; bases with no gene match: 7. The CDR3 covers 15 residues. The CDR3 here is CASSPGLVSSYEQYF. In nucleotides, the CDR3 is TGTGCCAGCAGTCCGGGACTAGTTTCGTCCTACGAGCAGTACTTC.

This clone was found once. The J gene is TRBJ2-7, the V gene TRBV7-9, with 8 bases lining up with TRBD1. Per the germline V gene, CDR1 is SEHNR and CDR2 is FQNEAQ (reference sequence). The CDR3 extends over 15 amino acids. The J segment lost 4 bases and the V segment lost 6 bases, leaving 11 bases of the junction unmatched. The CDR3 protein is CASRPSGQGAYEQYF. CDR3 coding DNA: TGTGCCAGCAGACCCAGCGGGCAGGGGGCTTACGAGCAGTACTTC.

This rearrangement joins TRBV6-1 to TRBJ2-7; tentative D call: TRBD2 (6 bases). The CDR3 has 14 residues. From germline, CDR1 is MNHNS and CDR2 SASEGT. V was clipped by 2 bases and J by 5 bases, with 13 bases between them. CDR3 sequence (DNA): TGTGCCAGCAGTGAAAATGGAGGGTGGGACGAGCAGTACTTC. Its protein is CASSENGGWDEQYF.

The chain couples TRBV3-1 (or the pseudogene TRBV3-2) to TRBJ2-1, with 7 bases lining up with TRBD2. This CDR3 comprises 14 residues. Germline CDR1 and CDR2: LGHDT and YNNKEL (reference sequence). V shed 6 bases, J shed 4 bases, and the junction held 6 bases outside the gene matches. For the CDR3, the DNA is TGTGCCAGCAGACCTCGGGGGGAATACAATGAGCAGTTCTTC. Translated, it gives CASRPRGEYNEQFF.

This clone was found once. This chain links TRBV18 with TRBJ2-5; maybe TRBD2 (6 bases). V was clipped by 4 bases and J by 1 base, with 7 bases between them. The CDR3 has 13 residues. Germline V gives CDR1 KGHSH, CDR2 LQKENI. CDR3: CASSRGVQETQYF. The CDR3 DNA sequence: TGTGCCAGCTCACGGGGGGTCCAAGAGACCCAGTACTTC.

The CDR3 DNA sequence: TGTGCCAGCAGCCAGGAGGACAGGGGGCGAGGCTACACCTTC. This codes for CASSQEDRGRGYTF. The chain is built from TRBV4-2 and TRBJ1-2, with 11 bases that match TRBD1. The germline gives CDR1 LGHNA, CDR2 YNFKEQ. V lost 3 bases and J lost 8; bases outside the gene matches: 5. This CDR3 is 14 amino acids long.

J is TRBJ2-7 and V is TRBV28, with TRBD1 matching over 7 bases. Trimming at V came to 4 bases and at J to 8 bases, leaving 11 bases not matched to a gene. CDR3 length equals 14 residues. CDR1 and CDR2 from the germline V gene are MDHEN and SYDVKM. In nucleotides, the CDR3 is TGTGCCAGCAGTTCCGGGACAGCGGTGACTAAGCAGTACTTC. It specifies CASSSGTAVTKQYF.

The genes are TRBV18 and TRBJ1-1; tentatively, D is TRBD1 (5 bases). Germline loops: CDR1 KGHSH, CDR2 LQKENI. The CDR3 extends over 16 amino acids. V was cut by 3 bases and J by 1 base, with 15 bases left in between. CDR3 in DNA: TGTGCCAGCTCACCTATTAGGACCGGGGGGAACACTGAAGCTTTCTTT. It encodes CASSPIRTGGNTEAFF. Filled out from reference TRBV18 and TRBJ1-1, the complete variable domain reads NAGVMQNPRHLVRRRGQEARLRCSPMKGHSHVYWYRQLPEEGLKFMVYLQKENIIDESGMPKERFSAEFPKEGPSILRIQQVVRGDSAAYFCASSPIRTGGNTEAFFGQGTRLTVV.

The rearrangement links TRBV4-2 to TRBJ1-6, with D possibly matching TRBD1 (6 bases). The CDR3 extends over 15 amino acids. CDR1 is LGHNA, CDR2 YNFKEQ, per germline. Trimming pared 2 bases from V and 9 bases from J, leaving 14 bases between. The CDR3 nucleotides are TGTGCCAGCAGCCAACCCCAGGGGCCGGGTTCACCCCTCCACTTT. It is translated as CASSQPQGPGSPLHF.

V gene TRBV19 combines with J gene TRBJ1-3; possible D gene TRBD1, 6 bases. There are 16 residues in the CDR3. V shed 5 bases and J shed 2 bases, with 16 bases lying between them. CDR1 is LNHDA and CDR2 is SQIVND in the germline V gene (reference sequence). The chain's CDR3 is CASSFTGISAGNTIYF. The CDR3 DNA reads as TGTGCCAGTAGTTTCACAGGGATATCGGCTGGAAACACCATATATTTT. The full variable domain, rest sourced from reference TRBV19 and TRBJ1-3, is DGGITQSPKYLFRKEGQNVTLSCEQNLNHDAMYWYRQDPGQGLRLIYYSQIVNDFQKGDIAEGYSVSREKKESFPLTVTSAQKNPTAFYLCASSFTGISAGNTIYFGEGSWLTVV.

The chain joins TRBV7-3 to TRBJ2-1; D perhaps matches TRBD2 (6 bases). Between the trimmed V and J ends, which lost 5 bases and 6 bases, there was a span of 14 bases. There are 14 residues in the CDR3. The germline CDR1 and CDR2 sequences are SGHTA and FQGTGA. CDR3: CASSPGLGGNEQFF. CDR3 coding DNA: TGTGCCAGCAGCCCGGGCCTGGGAGGCAATGAGCAGTTCTTC.

The V call is TRBV18, the J call TRBJ2-5; a possible D gene is TRBD1 (5 bases). The germline CDR1 and CDR2 sequences are KGHSH and LQKENI. The V end was cut by 3 bases, the J end by 5 bases, with 13 bases between. This CDR3 is 14 amino acids long. The CDR3 DNA reads as TGTGCCAGCTCACCTATCAGGGCATGGGAGACCCAGTACTTC. This translates into CASSPIRAWETQYF.

V gene TRBV27 combines with J gene TRBJ2-7, with 8 bases aligning to TRBD1. The ends lost 3 bases at V and 1 base at J; junction bases unmatched: 14. The CDR3 extends over 18 amino acids. The germline gives CDR1 MNHEY, CDR2 SMNVEV (reference sequence). The CDR3 here is CASSFDPGGRGLSYEQYF. CDR3 coding DNA: TGTGCCAGCAGTTTTGACCCAGGGGGCAGGGGGTTATCCTACGAGCAGTACTTC.